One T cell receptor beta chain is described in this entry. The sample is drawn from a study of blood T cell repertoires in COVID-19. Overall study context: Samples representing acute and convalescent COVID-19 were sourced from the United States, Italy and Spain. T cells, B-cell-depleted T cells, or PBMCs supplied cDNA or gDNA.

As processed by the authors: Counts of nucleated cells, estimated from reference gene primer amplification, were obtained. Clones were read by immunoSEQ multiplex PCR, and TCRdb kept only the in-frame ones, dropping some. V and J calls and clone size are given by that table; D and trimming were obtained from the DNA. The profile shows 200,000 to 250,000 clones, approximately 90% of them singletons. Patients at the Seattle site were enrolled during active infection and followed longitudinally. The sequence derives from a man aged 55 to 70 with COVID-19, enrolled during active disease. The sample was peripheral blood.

As DNA, the CDR3 is TGTGCCAGCAGTAGGGACAGTATCATCACCGGGGAGCTGTTTTTT. Protein product: CASSRDSIITGELFF. This chain uses TRBV2 with TRBJ2-2; 7 bases match TRBD1. After removal of 5 bases from V and 4 bases from J, the junction contained 7 bases not matched to a gene. The germline V gene encodes CDR1 SNHLY and CDR2 FYNNEI. The CDR3 covers 15 residues.